What follows describes a single TCR beta chain. V dropped 2 bases and J dropped 5; count of bases not matched to a gene: 11. The CDR3 runs to 15 residues. Germline V gene sequence: CDR1 GTSNPN, CDR2 SVGIG (reference sequence). This record belongs to a study of shared clonotypes between healthy human individuals. Turning to the study itself: Used for every donor were three CD4 naive, three CD4 memory, two CD8 naive and one CD8 memory plate.

The method was immunoSEQ multiplex PCR; TCRdb's version includes in-frame clones alone and lacks a portion of them. The sample has some 1.4 million clones; over 95% are singletons. The sample was naive CD4+ T cells sorted from blood. Subset noted: CD45RA+ positively selected. V and J are TRBV30 and TRBJ1-2, with TRBD1 matching 7 bases. This clonotype originated in a man in his thirties or forties in good health. The CDR3 loop is CAWSLGQGGFYGYTF. In nucleotides, the CDR3 is TGTGCCTGGAGTTTAGGGCAGGGGGGCTTTTATGGCTACACCTTC.